Each of the 11 T cell receptor beta chains below was sequenced from the same sample in a study of OX40 agonist ivuxolimab in advanced cancers. Measured with immunoSEQ multiplex PCR; TCRdb has only the in-frame clones, and not every one. The repertoire has 43,000 or so clones, approximately 88% of them found once; the top ten carry 14%. Sequences were derived from CD4+ or CD8+ T cells sorted from blood, sampled in a trial of the OX40 agonist ivuxolimab. These receptor sequences come from an adult with an advanced solid tumor such as melanoma, head and neck, liver or kidney cancer.

The chain joins TRBV6-6 to TRBJ2-5; D is unclear. Germline CDR1 is MNHNY and CDR2 is SVGAGI (reference sequence). V was cut by 6 bases and J by 3 bases, with 17 bases left in between. The CDR3 spans 15 residues. CDR3: CASSKTKSGKETQYF. The CDR3 DNA reads as TGTGCCAGCAGCAAGACAAAATCCGGAAAAGAGACCCAGTACTTC.

CDR3 residues: CASSLYVTDTQYF. The CDR3 DNA reads as TGTGCCAGCAGTTTGTACGTCACAGATACGCAGTATTTT. This chain uses TRBV27 with TRBJ2-3, with D hard to call. Per the germline V gene, CDR1 is MNHEY and CDR2 is SMNVEV (reference sequence). The CDR3 runs to 13 residues. Trimming removed 3 bases from V and 2 bases from J, with 6 bases in between.

This chain uses TRBV7-9 with TRBJ1-2; 12 positions match TRBD1. CDR1 and CDR2 (germline): SEHNR, FQNEAQ (reference sequence). CDR3 length: 14 amino acids. Unmatched junction bases numbered 3, after V lost 3 bases and J lost 7 bases. The CDR3 here is CASSFGTGGAGYTF. CDR3 nucleotide sequence: TGTGCCAGCAGCTTTGGGACAGGGGGCGCTGGCTACACCTTC.

The chain carries TRBV5-4 and TRBJ2-3, with TRBD2 matching over 8 bases. The CDR3 runs 15 residues. CDR1 is SGHNT, CDR2 YYREEE, per germline (reference sequence). Trimming took 4 bases from V and 1 from J; bases not matched to a gene: 5. CDR3 DNA sequence: TGTGCCAGCAGCGCCCTACTAGCGGGCACAGATACGCAGTATTTT. Its translation: CASSALLAGTDTQYF.

Written as DNA, the CDR3 is TGTGCCAGCACCCTAGGGGTCTCTGGAAACACCATATATTTT. Translation gives CASTLGVSGNTIYF. V gene TRBV6-5 combines with J gene TRBJ1-3, with a possible D match to TRBD1 (5 bases). Trimming took off 7 bases at V and 0 bases at J, with 10 bases between the two ends. The V gene's germline CDR1 is MNHEY and CDR2 SVGAGI. CDR3 length: 14 residues.

The V and J genes are TRBV5-4 and TRBJ2-5; 10 bases match TRBD2. V lost 0 bases and J lost 0; bases outside the gene matches: 2. The germline V gene has CDR1 SGHNT and CDR2 YYREEE (reference sequence). The length of the CDR3 is 16 residues. DNA for the CDR3: TGTGCCAGCAGCTTGGGAGCGGGGGGGTACCAAGAGACCCAGTACTTC. Translated: CASSLGAGGYQETQYF.

A few counts support this clone. CDR3 bases: TGTGCCAGCAGCACTGGGGGCTCTGGGGCCAACGTCCTGACTTTC. As protein: CASSTGGSGANVLTF. The V call is TRBV5-4, the J call TRBJ2-6; the D gene could be TRBD1 or TRBD2 (5 bases each). This CDR3 spans 15 amino acids. The germline CDR1 and CDR2 sequences are SGHNT and YYREEE (reference sequence). Trimming removed 4 bases from V and 0 bases from J, with 8 bases in between. The full variable domain, completed using reference TRBV5-4 and TRBJ2-6, is ETGVTQSPTHLIKTRGQQVTLRCSSQSGHNTVSWYQQALGQGPQFIFQYYREEENGRGNFPPRFSGLQFPNYSSELNVNALELDDSALYLCASSTGGSGANVLTFGAGSRLTVL.

This CDR3 is CASRKGPAYEQYF. The CDR3 nucleotides read TGTGCCAGCAGGAAGGGCCCGGCCTACGAGCAGTACTTC. The rearrangement links TRBV6-1 to TRBJ2-7; D unclear. The V gene's germline CDR1 is MNHNS and CDR2 SASEGT. The CDR3 loop spans 13 amino acids. V lost 6 bases to trimming and J lost 2 bases, with 11 bases between them.

The chain has TRBV30 and TRBJ2-7, with D hard to call. The V end was cut by 1 base, the J end by 2 bases, with 24 bases between. Germline CDR1 reads GTSNPN; CDR2 reads SVGIG (reference sequence). CDR3 length: 18 residues. CDR3 coding DNA: TGTGCCTGGAGTGGGGTCAGGAACATGAAAAACCTTACCTACGAGCAGTACTTC. Its protein is CAWSGVRNMKNLTYEQYF. Using reference TRBV30 and TRBJ2-7 for the parts outside the CDR3, the full variable domain is SQTIHQWPATLVQPVGSPLSLECTVEGTSNPNLYWYRQAAGRGLQLLFYSVGIGQISSEVPQNLSASRPQDRQFILSSKKLLLSDSGFYLCAWSGVRNMKNLTYEQYFGPGTRLTVT.

The J gene is TRBJ1-5, the V gene TRBV28; TRBD1 might be the D (6 bases). Germline CDR1 is MDHEN and CDR2 is SYDVKM. There are 16 residues in the CDR3. V was clipped by 1 base and J by 0 bases, with 10 bases between them. CDR3 loop: CASSLSGTSSNQPQHF. As DNA, the CDR3 is TGTGCCAGCAGTTTATCTGGGACATCTAGCAATCAGCCCCAGCATTTT.

The chain has TRBV4-1 and TRBJ2-3; D is uncertain. The V gene lost 4 bases and the J gene lost 0 bases, with 20 bases spanning the gap. The V gene's germline CDR1 is MGHRA and CDR2 YSYEKL. The CDR3 is 18 residues long. The CDR3 DNA reads as TGCGCCAGCAGCCTTCAGGCCTCGCTAGGAACTAGCACAGATACGCAGTATTTT. Its protein is CASSLQASLGTSTDTQYF.